These T cell receptor beta chains were read from a single sample in a study of CD4 T cells in relation to SARS-CoV-2 and coronaviruses. No antigen is known for these receptors. Assay: immunoSEQ multiplex PCR; the TCRdb copy retains only in-frame clones and omits some. The profile shows just over 25,000 clones, 60% to 80% of them singletons. Sequencing was done on a sample of CD4+ T cells from PBMCs, cultured in vitro. Receptors were obtained from a human donor in good health. The CDR3 runs from the conserved cysteine through the conserved F or W. The D gene is left open where the match is weak. Clone size is given for some rows only: seen once, a few or many times, or a class if the clone is expanded.

clone size,D gene,J gene,V gene,CDR3 DNA,CDR3 protein
NA,TRBD2,TRBJ2-5,TRBV6-5,TGTGCCAGCAGTCTGAGACTAGCGCAAGAGACCCAGTACTTC,CASSLRLAQETQYF
NA,TRBD1,TRBJ2-2,TRBV27,TGTGCCAGCAGTGGTGGACAGGCAAACACCGGGGAGCTGTTTTTT,CASSGGQANTGELFF
NA,NA,TRBJ2-2,TRBV7-2,TGTGCCACCAAACGAGGCGGGGCTGACACCGGGGAGCTGTTTTTT,CATKRGGADTGELFF
NA,NA,TRBJ1-1,TRBV3-1/TRBV3-2,TGTGCCAGCAGCCCGCAAGGGGGGGACACTGAAGCTTTCTTT,CASSPQGGDTEAFF
few,NA,TRBJ1-2,TRBV5-8,TGTGCCAGCAGCTTTGGGCGGGTCTATGGCTACACCTTC,CASSFGRVYGYTF
NA,NA,TRBJ1-4,TRBV29-1,TGCAGCGTTATGGCGACCAACCATGAAAAACTGTTTTTT,CSVMATNHEKLFF
NA,NA,TRBJ2-2,TRBV2,TGTGCCACTTCCTGGGGCGAGAACACCGGGGAGCTGTTTTTT,CATSWGENTGELFF
NA,TRBD2,TRBJ2-5,TRBV11-2,TGTGCCAGCAGCTGGGGATTAGCGGGGCCGAATCAAGAGACCCAGTACTTC,CASSWGLAGPNQETQYF
NA,TRBD1,TRBJ1-4,TRBV19,TGTGCCAGTAGTACGACCAGGGGGCCTAATGAAAAACTGTTTTTT,CASSTTRGPNEKLFF
few,TRBD2,TRBJ2-1,TRBV4-1,TGCGCCAGCAGCCAAGAGGGGACTAGCCACAATGAGCAGTTCTTC,CASSQEGTSHNEQFF
few,NA,TRBJ1-2,TRBV12-3/TRBV12-4,TGTGCCAGCAGTTTATCGAATAACTATGGCTACACCTTC,CASSLSNNYGYTF
NA,NA,TRBJ1-4,TRBV4-1,TGCGCCAGCAGCCAAGAGTCCAGGGCGAATGAAAAACTGTTTTTT,CASSQESRANEKLFF
NA,TRBD1,TRBJ1-2,TRBV29-1,TGCAGCGTAGAGACAGGGGGTTCTGGCTACACCTTC,CSVETGGSGYTF
NA,TRBD1,TRBJ2-7,TRBV13,TGTGCCAGCAGTCAGGCGGCGGGACAGGTTACCTACGAGCAGTACTTC,CASSQAAGQVTYEQYF
NA,NA,TRBJ2-7,TRBV28,TGTGCCAGCAGTTTCACCTTGGACACCCTCTCCTACGAGCAGTACTTC,CASSFTLDTLSYEQYF
NA,NA,TRBJ1-2,TRBV7-2,TGTGCCAGCAGCTTATCGGGACCTACTAACTATGGCTACACCTTC,CASSLSGPTNYGYTF
NA,TRBD1,TRBJ2-5,TRBV19,TGTGCCAGTAGTTCCCAGACAGGGTTCAGAGAGACCCAGTACTTC,CASSSQTGFRETQYF
once,NA,TRBJ1-6,TRBV4-3,TGCGCCAGCAGCCAGCTGGGGGAGTCCCTCCACTTT,CASSQLGESLHF